This TCR beta chain was found in a study of T cell responses to AZD1222 COVID-19 vaccine. This table comes from immunoSEQ multiplex PCR, and its TCRdb copy is limited to in-frame clones, with some not included. The sample lists approximately 70,000 clones; approximately 80% were seen once. V lost 0 bases and J lost 2, with 9 bases in between. Germline V lookup: CDR1 SGDLS, CDR2 YYNGEE. This CDR3 has 15 amino acids. This clone was detected a few times. The chain has TRBV9 and TRBJ1-3, with D uncertain. The clonotype comes from an adult in good health. The material was peripheral blood, obtained on day 0 of AZD1222 vaccination. CDR3 amino acids: CASSVGNGAGNTIYF. CDR3 bases: TGTGCCAGCAGCGTAGGGAATGGAGCTGGAAACACCATATATTTT.